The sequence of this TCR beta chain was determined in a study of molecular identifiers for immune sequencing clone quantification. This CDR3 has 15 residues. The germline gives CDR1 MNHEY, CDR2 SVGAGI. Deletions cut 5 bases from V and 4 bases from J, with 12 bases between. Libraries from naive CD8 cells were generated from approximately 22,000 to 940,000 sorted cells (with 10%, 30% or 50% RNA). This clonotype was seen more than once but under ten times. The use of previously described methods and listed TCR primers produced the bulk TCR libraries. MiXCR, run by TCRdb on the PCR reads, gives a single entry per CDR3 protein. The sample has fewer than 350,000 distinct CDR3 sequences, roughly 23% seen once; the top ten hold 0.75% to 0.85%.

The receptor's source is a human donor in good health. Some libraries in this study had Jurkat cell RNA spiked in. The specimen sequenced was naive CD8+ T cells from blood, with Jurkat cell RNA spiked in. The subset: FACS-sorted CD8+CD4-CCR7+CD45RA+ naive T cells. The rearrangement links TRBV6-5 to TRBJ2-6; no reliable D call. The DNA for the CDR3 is TGTGCCAGCAGTCCCTCCGCGGCGGGGGCCAACGTCCTGACTTTC. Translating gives CASSPSAAGANVLTF.